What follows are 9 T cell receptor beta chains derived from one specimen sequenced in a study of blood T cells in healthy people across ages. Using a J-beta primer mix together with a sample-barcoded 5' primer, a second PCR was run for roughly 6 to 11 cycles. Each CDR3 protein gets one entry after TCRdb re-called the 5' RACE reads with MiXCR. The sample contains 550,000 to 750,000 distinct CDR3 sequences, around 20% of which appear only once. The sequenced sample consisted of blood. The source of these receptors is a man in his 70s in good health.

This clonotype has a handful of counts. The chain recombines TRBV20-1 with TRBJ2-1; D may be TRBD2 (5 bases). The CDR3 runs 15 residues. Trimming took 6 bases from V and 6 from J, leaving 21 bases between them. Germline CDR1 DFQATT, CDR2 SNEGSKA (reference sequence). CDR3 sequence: CSAPNREERFNEQFF. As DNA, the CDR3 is TGCAGTGCCCCAAACCGGGAAGAGAGATTCAATGAGCAGTTCTTC.

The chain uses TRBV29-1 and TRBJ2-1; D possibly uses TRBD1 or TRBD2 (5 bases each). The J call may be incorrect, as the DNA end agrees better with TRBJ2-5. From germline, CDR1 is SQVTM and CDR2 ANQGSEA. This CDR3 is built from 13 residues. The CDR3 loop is CSAQRGEGETQYF. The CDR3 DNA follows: TGCAGCGCTCAGAGGGGTGAGGGAGAGACCCAGTACTTC.

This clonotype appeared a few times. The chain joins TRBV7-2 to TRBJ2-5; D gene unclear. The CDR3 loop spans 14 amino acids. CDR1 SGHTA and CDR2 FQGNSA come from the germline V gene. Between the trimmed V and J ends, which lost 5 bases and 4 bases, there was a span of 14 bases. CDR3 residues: CASSRPARRETQYF. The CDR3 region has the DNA TGTGCCAGCAGCCGACCGGCTAGACGAGAGACCCAGTACTTC.

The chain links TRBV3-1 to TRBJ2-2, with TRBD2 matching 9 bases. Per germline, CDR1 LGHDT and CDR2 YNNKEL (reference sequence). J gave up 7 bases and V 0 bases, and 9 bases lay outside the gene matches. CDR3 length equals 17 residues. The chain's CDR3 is CASSQDQLAGVSGELFF. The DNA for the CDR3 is TGTGCCAGCAGCCAAGATCAGTTAGCGGGAGTGAGCGGGGAGCTGTTTTTT.

CDR3 coding DNA: TGTGCCATCAGTGGAGATATCGAGCAGTACTTC. It specifies CAISGDIEQYF. The gene calls are TRBV10-3 and TRBJ2-7; D is unclear. Germline V lookup: CDR1 ENHRY, CDR2 SYGVKD. The length of the CDR3 is 11 residues. The V end was cut by 4 bases, the J end by 6 bases, with 7 bases between.

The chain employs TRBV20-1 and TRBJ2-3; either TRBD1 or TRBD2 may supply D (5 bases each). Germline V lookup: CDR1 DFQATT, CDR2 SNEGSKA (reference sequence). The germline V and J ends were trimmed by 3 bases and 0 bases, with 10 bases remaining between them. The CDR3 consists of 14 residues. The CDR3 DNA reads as TGCAGTGCTAGGGGACGGACGAGCACAGATACGCAGTATTTT. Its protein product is CSARGRTSTDTQYF.

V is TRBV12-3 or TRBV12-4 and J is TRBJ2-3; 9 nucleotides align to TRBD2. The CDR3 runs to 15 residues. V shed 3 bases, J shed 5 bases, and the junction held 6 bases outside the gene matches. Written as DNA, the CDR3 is TGTGCCAGCAGTTTGGGCGGGAGGGTCGGAGATACGCAGTATTTT. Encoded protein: CASSLGGRVGDTQYF.

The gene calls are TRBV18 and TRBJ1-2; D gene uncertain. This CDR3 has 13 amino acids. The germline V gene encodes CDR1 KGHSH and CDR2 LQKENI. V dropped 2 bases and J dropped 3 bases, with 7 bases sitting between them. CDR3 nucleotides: TGTGCCAGCTCACCAGGGATCGACTATGGCTACACCTTC. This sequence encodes CASSPGIDYGYTF.

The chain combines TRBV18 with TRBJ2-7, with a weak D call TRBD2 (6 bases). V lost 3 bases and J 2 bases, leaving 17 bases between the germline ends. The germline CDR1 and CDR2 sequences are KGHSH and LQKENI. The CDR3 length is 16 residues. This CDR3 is CASSPVVSGTTYEQYF. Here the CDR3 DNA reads TGTGCCAGCTCACCTGTTGTTAGCGGTACCACCTACGAGCAGTACTTC.